The 21 T cell receptor beta chains below come from one sample, sequenced in a study of cytomegalovirus exposure and HLA in healthy donors. A multiplex PCR was run with 60 Vbeta primers and 13 Jbeta primers. Assay: immunoSEQ multiplex PCR; the TCRdb copy retains only in-frame clones and omits some. In the table there are nearly 200,000 clones, roughly 81% of which are singletons. What was sequenced was PBMCs. The origin of the receptors is a woman in her 30s in good health and CMV-seropositive.

The chain links TRBV5-1 to TRBJ2-5, with TRBD2 as a possible D gene (5 bases). V was shortened by 2 bases and J by 3 bases, with 11 bases between the two germline ends. The CDR3 loop spans 14 amino acids. Germline CDR1 and CDR2: SGHRS and YFSETQ. The CDR3 DNA reads as TGCGCCAGCAGCTTCGTCGCCGGGGAAGAGACCCAGTACTTC. Its translation is CASSFVAGEETQYF.

J is TRBJ2-1 and V is TRBV19; 10 positions agree with TRBD2. V lost 3 bases, J lost 6 bases, and 5 bases stayed unmatched. Germline V gene data show CDR1 as LNHDA and CDR2 as SQIVND (reference sequence). This CDR3 contains 15 residues. In DNA, the CDR3 is TGTGCCAGTAGTATGAGCGGGAGGGCCTTCAATGAGCAGTTCTTC. Translation gives CASSMSGRAFNEQFF.

This clone has more than one count but fewer than ten. J is TRBJ2-1 and V is TRBV4-2, with TRBD1 matching 7 bases. The CDR3 contains 15 residues. V dropped 1 base and J dropped 8; count of bases not matched to a gene: 8. The germline V gene has CDR1 LGHNA and CDR2 YNFKEQ. The CDR3 sequence: CASSQAAGGFDEQFF. For the CDR3, the DNA is TGTGCCAGCAGCCAAGCGGCAGGGGGATTCGATGAGCAGTTCTTC.

The J gene is TRBJ1-1, the V gene TRBV28, with D hard to call. This CDR3 contains 10 residues. V dropped 6 bases and J dropped 8 bases, with 7 bases sitting between them. Germline V gene data show CDR1 as MDHEN and CDR2 as SYDVKM. CDR3 protein: CASREREAFF. The CDR3 DNA sequence: TGTGCCAGCAGGGAGAGAGAAGCTTTCTTT. The full variable domain, rest sourced from reference TRBV28 and TRBJ1-1, is DVKVTQSSRYLVKRTGEKVFLECVQDMDHENMFWYRQDPGLGLRLIYFSYDVKMKEKGDIPEGYSVSREKKERFSLILESASTNQTSMYLCASREREAFFGQGTRLTVV.

As regards this clone: The CDR3 carries no conserved terminal phenylalanine or tryptophan, so it likely arises from a read error. V gene TRBV6-5 combines with J gene TRBJ1-1; TRBD1 aligns across 8 bases. CDR3 size: 13 residues. Germline lookup yields CDR1 MNHEY and CDR2 SVGAGI. Trimming took 6 bases from V and 4 from J; bases not matched to a gene: 4. The DNA of the CDR3 is TGTGCCAGCAGCCGTACAGGGGGCACTGAAGCTTTCCTT. Its translation is CASSRTGGTEAFL.

The J gene is TRBJ2-5, the V gene TRBV15; tentatively, D is TRBD2 (7 bases). V was trimmed by 0 bases and J by 4 bases, leaving 18 bases between them. CDR3 length equals 17 residues. Germline CDR1 reads LNHNV; CDR2 reads YYDKDF (reference sequence). Written as DNA, the CDR3 is TGTGCCACCAGCAGAGAGCCGGGGGCGGGAGATTCAGAGACCCAGTACTTC. Encoded protein: CATSREPGAGDSETQYF.

CDR3 residues: CASSLRAGPDTQYF. The CDR3 DNA follows: TGTGCCAGCAGCTTAAGGGCGGGGCCAGATACGCAGTATTTT. V usage is TRBV7-3 and J usage is TRBJ2-3; D may be TRBD2 (6 bases). With 1 base removed from V and 4 bases from J, the gap between germline ends came to 9 bases. The CDR3 totals 14 residues. Germline V gives CDR1 SGHTA, CDR2 FQGTGA.

The chain employs TRBV11-2 and TRBJ2-7; the D gene is possibly TRBD2 (5 bases). This CDR3 contains 15 residues. Germline V lookup: CDR1 SGHAT, CDR2 FQNNGV. Trimming stripped 1 base from V and 7 bases from J, with 17 bases between. The CDR3 here is CASSLVRDSAREQYF. As DNA, the CDR3 is TGTGCCAGCAGCTTAGTCCGGGATTCGGCCCGGGAGCAGTACTTC.

V is TRBV5-5 and J is TRBJ2-5; a possible D gene is TRBD2 (5 bases). The CDR3 is 13 amino acids. The V and J ends lost 3 bases and 3 bases respectively, with 9 bases between them. CDR1 is SGHKS, CDR2 YYEKEE, per germline (reference sequence). The CDR3 protein is CASSYPGEETQYF. In DNA, the CDR3 is TGTGCCAGCAGCTACCCCGGGGAAGAGACCCAGTACTTC.

The chain has TRBV7-2 and TRBJ1-1; D is possibly TRBD1 (6 bases). This CDR3 region has 13 residues. V was clipped by 5 bases and J by 9 bases, with 16 bases between them. Germline loops: CDR1 SGHTA, CDR2 FQGNSA. The CDR3, as DNA: TGTGCCAGCAGCGCCTGGGAACAGGGTAAAGCTTTCTTT. Translated: CASSAWEQGKAFF.

The chain uses TRBV2 and TRBJ1-2; maybe TRBD1 (5 bases). This CDR3 has 13 residues. Looked up from germline, CDR1 is SNHLY and CDR2 is FYNNEI. Trimming left V 6 bases short and J 4 bases short, with 12 bases between. The CDR3 loop reads CASSGGAVYGYTF. Here the CDR3 DNA reads TGTGCCAGCAGCGGCGGGGCGGTCTATGGCTACACCTTC.

The chain carries TRBV30 and TRBJ1-2, with a weak D call TRBD1 (5 bases). V gave up 0 bases and J gave up 5 bases, with 13 bases separating them. The CDR3 covers 14 residues. CDR1 and CDR2 (germline): GTSNPN, SVGIG (reference sequence). CDR3 in amino acids: CAWSVYGDSYGYTF. In DNA, the CDR3 is TGTGCCTGGAGTGTATATGGGGACTCATATGGCTACACCTTC.

V and J are TRBV6-5 and TRBJ1-1; D is unclear. Germline V lookup: CDR1 MNHEY, CDR2 SVGAGI. The CDR3 is 14 residues long. The V gene lost 2 bases and the J gene lost 5 bases, with 12 bases spanning the gap. The CDR3 DNA sequence: TGTGCCAGCAGTTACGGGGAGCTGTGGACTGAAGCTTTCTTT. This gives the protein CASSYGELWTEAFF.

The chain has TRBV2 and TRBJ2-1; no clear D gene. Deletions cut 8 bases from V and 7 bases from J, with 18 bases between. The length of the CDR3 is 14 residues. In germline, CDR1 is SNHLY, CDR2 FYNNEI. The CDR3 nucleotides are TGTGCCAGCTTGAGGCAACTACAATCGAATGAGCAGTTCTTC. Encoded protein: CASLRQLQSNEQFF.

The chain recombines TRBV19 with TRBJ1-5, with unresolved D. Trimming took 11 bases from V and 9 from J, leaving 17 bases between them. The CDR3 has 12 amino acids. Germline V gene lookup returns CDR1 LNHDA and CDR2 SQIVND (reference sequence). The CDR3 DNA sequence: TGTGCCGGAGACGACGGTTCGTGGCCCCAGCATTTT. Its translation: CAGDDGSWPQHF. Complete variable domain (other parts from reference TRBV19 and TRBJ1-5): DGGITQSPKYLFRKEGQNVTLSCEQNLNHDAMYWYRQDPGQGLRLIYYSQIVNDFQKGDIAEGYSVSREKKESFPLTVTSAQKNPTAFYLCAGDDGSWPQHFGDGTRLSIL.

The chain combines TRBV7-2 with TRBJ2-1; 8 bases line up with TRBD1. The CDR3 has 15 residues. The germline V gene has CDR1 SGHTA and CDR2 FQGNSA. Losses at the gene ends were 4 bases for V and 5 bases for J; bases not matched to a gene: 7. The CDR3 DNA reads TGTGCCAGCAGCTCCGACAGGGGCGGAAACAATGAGCAGTTCTTC. It is translated as CASSSDRGGNNEQFF.

The chain has TRBV6-5 and TRBJ2-7; weak D call: TRBD2 (5 bases). The CDR3 is made up of 13 amino acids. Germline V CDR1 and CDR2: MNHEY, SVGAGI. Trimming removed 5 bases from V and 7 bases from J, with 15 bases in between. CDR3 sequence: CASSAMVEAEQYF. The CDR3 region has the DNA TGTGCCAGCAGTGCCATGGTGGAGGCAGAGCAGTACTTC.

Notes on this clone: At one end, the junction sequence differs from germline, possibly due to a read error. The chain is built from TRBV7-7 and TRBJ2-5; 8 bases align to TRBD2. CDR1 and CDR2 (germline): SSHAT, FNYEAQ (reference sequence). The CDR3 is made up of 17 amino acids. For the CDR3, the DNA is TGTGCTAGCAGCTTAGGCTCGTTGGCGGGGGGCCAAGAGACCCAGTACTTC. Amino acids: CASSLGSLAGGQETQYF.

This clone appeared a few times. J is TRBJ2-3 and V is TRBV4-1, with TRBD1 matching 8 bases. Trimming removed 3 bases from V and 1 base from J; junction bases left unmatched: 9. The germline gives CDR1 MGHRA, CDR2 YSYEKL. The CDR3 has 17 amino acids. The CDR3 is CASSHPARGRGTDTQYF. In DNA form, the CDR3 reads TGCGCCAGCAGCCACCCGGCCAGGGGGCGCGGCACAGATACGCAGTATTTT.

This clone has only a few counts. The gene calls are TRBV7-9 and TRBJ1-1, with a possible D match to TRBD1 (6 bases). V was pared by 2 bases and J by 2 bases, with 18 bases between. The germline V gene has CDR1 SEHNR and CDR2 FQNEAQ (reference sequence). The CDR3 covers 17 residues. CDR3: CASSLLGGALRNTEAFF. Here the CDR3 DNA reads TGTGCCAGCAGCTTATTAGGGGGGGCCCTAAGAAACACTGAAGCTTTCTTT.

The CDR3 region has the DNA TGTGCCAGCAGACCTACAGGGGCACGGGCCAACGTCCTGACTTTC. Its translation: CASRPTGARANVLTF. V is TRBV7-2 and J is TRBJ2-6, with 7 bases that match TRBD1. The CDR3 runs 15 residues. Germline CDR1 and CDR2: SGHTA and FQGNSA. V lost 6 bases, J lost 5 bases, and 7 bases stayed unmatched.